The subject of this entry is one T cell receptor beta chain. No antigen is known for it. Amplification used 60 Vbeta primers and 13 Jbeta primers. The method was immunoSEQ multiplex PCR; TCRdb's version includes in-frame clones alone and lacks a portion of them. Here the sample spans some 150,000 clones, roughly 85% being singletons. The source of the sample is a study of cytomegalovirus exposure and HLA in healthy donors. Study-level points and caveats: A link between a missense DCLRE1C variant and TCR beta V- and J-gene trimming emerged from a later analysis. A later analysis reported that several of the most significant clusters appeared to be linked to common viral pathogens, among them Epstein-Barr virus.

V dropped 0 bases and J dropped 10 bases, with 12 bases sitting between them. CDR1 is SGHDN and CDR2 is FVKESK in the germline V gene. CDR3 length: 14 residues. The chain has TRBV14 and TRBJ2-2; the D is unclear. The sequenced sample consisted of PBMCs. This receptor was obtained from a woman aged 18-30 years in good health and CMV-seronegative. The CDR3, as DNA: TGTGCCAGCAGCCAAGAGAGCCCTCCAACGGAGCTGTTTTTT. Protein: CASSQESPPTELFF.